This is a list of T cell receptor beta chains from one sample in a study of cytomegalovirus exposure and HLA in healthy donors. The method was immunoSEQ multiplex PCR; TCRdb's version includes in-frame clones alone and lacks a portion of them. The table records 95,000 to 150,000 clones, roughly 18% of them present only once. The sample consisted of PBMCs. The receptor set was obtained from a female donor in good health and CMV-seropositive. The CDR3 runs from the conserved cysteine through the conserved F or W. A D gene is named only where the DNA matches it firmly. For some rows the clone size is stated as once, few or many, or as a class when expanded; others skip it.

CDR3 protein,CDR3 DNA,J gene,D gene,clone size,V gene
CASSPTDRAGELFF,TGTGCCAGCAGCCCAACGGACAGGGCCGGGGAGCTGTTTTTT,TRBJ2-2,TRBD1,.,TRBV7-9
CSGGLDEQFF,TGCAGCGGGGGCCTTGATGAGCAGTTCTTC,TRBJ2-1,.,few,TRBV29-1
CASSGRTAPNTGELFF,TGCGCCAGCAGTGGGAGGACAGCACCTAACACCGGGGAGCTGTTTTTT,TRBJ2-2,.,.,TRBV10-1
CASSYTSGVDTQYF,TGTGCCAGCAGTTACACCTCAGGGGTAGATACGCAGTATTTT,TRBJ2-3,.,.,TRBV6-5
CASSPLRQGGETQYF,TGTGCCAGCTCACCACTTCGTCAGGGAGGAGAGACCCAGTACTTC,TRBJ2-5,.,.,TRBV18
CASSSDRTGGGGQPQHF,TGTGCCAGCAGTTCCGACCGGACAGGGGGCGGGGGTCAGCCCCAGCATTTT,TRBJ1-5,TRBD1,once,TRBV27
CASSLVQNKEQFF,TGTGCCAGCAGTTTAGTACAAAATAAGGAGCAGTTCTTC,TRBJ2-1,.,.,TRBV28
CASSFRVELPYEQYF,TGTGCCAGCAGTTTCAGGGTAGAACTCCCCTACGAGCAGTACTTC,TRBJ2-7,.,few,TRBV2
CASSLVVLQGYEQYF,TGTGCCAGCAGCTTAGTGGTTCTACAGGGGTACGAGCAGTACTTC,TRBJ2-7,TRBD1,few,TRBV7-2
CASSQGSGLHYGYTF,TGTGCCAGCAGCCAAGGTTCAGGGCTCCACTATGGCTACACCTTC,TRBJ1-2,.,.,TRBV4-2
CASSLAREYGYTF,TGTGCCAGCAGCTTAGCCAGGGAATATGGCTACACCTTC,TRBJ1-2,.,.,TRBV7-2
CASRTRVIQETQYF,TGTGCCAGCAGAACGCGCGTAATCCAAGAGACCCAGTACTTC,TRBJ2-5,.,few,TRBV6-5
CATSSTIETDTQYF,TGTGCCACCAGCAGCACTATCGAGACAGATACGCAGTATTTT,TRBJ2-3,.,.,TRBV15